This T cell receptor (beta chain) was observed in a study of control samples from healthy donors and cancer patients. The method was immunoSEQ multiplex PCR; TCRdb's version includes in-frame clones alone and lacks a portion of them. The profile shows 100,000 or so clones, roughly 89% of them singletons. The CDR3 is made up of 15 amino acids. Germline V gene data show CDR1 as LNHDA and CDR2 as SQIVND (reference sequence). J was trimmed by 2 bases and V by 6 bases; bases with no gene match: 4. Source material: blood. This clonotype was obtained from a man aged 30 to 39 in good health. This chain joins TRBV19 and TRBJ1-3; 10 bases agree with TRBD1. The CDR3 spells CASRGTGEAGNTIYF. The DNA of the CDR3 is TGTGCCAGTAGAGGGACAGGGGAAGCTGGAAACACCATATATTTT.